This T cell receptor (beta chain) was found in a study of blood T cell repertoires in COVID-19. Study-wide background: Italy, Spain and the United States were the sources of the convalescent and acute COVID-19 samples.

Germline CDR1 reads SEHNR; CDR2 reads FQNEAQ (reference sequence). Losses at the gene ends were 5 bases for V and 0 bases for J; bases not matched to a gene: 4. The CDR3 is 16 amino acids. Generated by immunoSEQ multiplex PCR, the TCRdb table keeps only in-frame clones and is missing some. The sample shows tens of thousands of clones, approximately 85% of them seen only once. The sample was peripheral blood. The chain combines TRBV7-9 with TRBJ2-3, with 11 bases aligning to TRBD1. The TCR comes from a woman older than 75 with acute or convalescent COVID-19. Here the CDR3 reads CASSEDRGLSTDTQYF. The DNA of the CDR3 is TGTGCCAGCAGCGAGGACAGGGGGCTGAGCACAGATACGCAGTATTTT.